Shown below are 16 T cell receptor beta chains from a single sample sequenced in a study of OX40 agonist ivuxolimab in advanced cancers. Data came from immunoSEQ multiplex PCR; TCRdb stores just in-frame clones and leaves some out. The repertoire includes nearly 95,000 clones, roughly 94% of them detected once, and 2% to 3% sits in the top ten. Sequencing used CD4+ or CD8+ T cells sorted from blood, obtained in a trial of the OX40 agonist ivuxolimab. The receptors were gathered from an adult with an advanced solid tumor such as melanoma, head and neck, liver or kidney cancer.

The genes are TRBV7-9 and TRBJ1-2; D is undetermined. Germline V gene data show CDR1 as SEHNR and CDR2 as FQNEAQ (reference sequence). V was pared by 5 bases and J by 5 bases, with 18 bases between. This CDR3 contains 15 residues. In nucleotides, the CDR3 is TGTGCCAGCAGCCGATCCCCCAGGTTTTGGTATGGCTACACCTTC. Its translation is CASSRSPRFWYGYTF.

The chain recombines TRBV29-1 with TRBJ1-2; a weak D match, TRBD1 (5 bases). Germline CDR1 is SQVTM and CDR2 is ANQGSEA. The CDR3 consists of 13 residues. Trimming removed 6 bases from V and 4 bases from J, with 15 bases in between. In nucleotides, the CDR3 is TGCAGCGTATATAAGACAGAAGCCTATGGCTACACCTTC. This codes for CSVYKTEAYGYTF.

The chain has TRBV2 and TRBJ2-1; TRBD2 matches 10 bases. In germline, CDR1 is SNHLY, CDR2 FYNNEI. The J segment lost 5 bases and the V segment lost 6 bases, leaving 7 bases of the junction unmatched. The CDR3 extends over 15 amino acids. CDR3 nucleotides: TGTGCCAGCAGGGGAACTAGCGGGGAACACAATGAGCAGTTCTTC. Protein: CASRGTSGEHNEQFF.

The V gene is TRBV13, the J gene TRBJ1-1, with D unresolved. The ends were cut back, 3 bases at V and 4 bases at J, with 9 bases in the middle. CDR3 length equals 13 residues. Germline V gives CDR1 PRHDT, CDR2 FYEKMQ (reference sequence). DNA of the CDR3: TGTGCCAGCAGCTTGCCCTCCAGCACTGAAGCTTTCTTT. It yields the protein CASSLPSSTEAFF.

CDR3 nucleotides: TGTGCCAGCAGTTACGTAGCGGGGAAAGAGACCCAGTACTTC. Its translation is CASSYVAGKETQYF. The chain combines TRBV6-5 with TRBJ2-5; TRBD2 agrees at 8 bases. This CDR3 comprises 14 residues. Germline assignment: CDR1 MNHEY and CDR2 SVGAGI. After removal of 2 bases from V and 3 bases from J, the junction contained 2 bases not matched to a gene.

The CDR3 sequence is CASSLGRSYEQYF. The CDR3 DNA is TGTGCCAGCAGTTTGGGCAGATCCTACGAGCAGTACTTC. The chain recombines TRBV27 with TRBJ2-7; unclear D gene. This CDR3 has 13 residues. Trimming left V 3 bases short and J 1 base short, with 7 bases between. From germline, CDR1 is MNHEY and CDR2 SMNVEV (reference sequence).

The chain links TRBV5-8 to TRBJ2-3; perhaps TRBD1 as D (6 bases). The CDR3 loop spans 17 amino acids. Trimming removed 2 bases at V and 3 bases at J, with 19 bases between. Germline loops: CDR1 SGHTS, CDR2 YDEGEE. CDR3 loop: CASSLAVRGDETDTQYF. Written as DNA, the CDR3 is TGTGCCAGCAGCTTAGCCGTCAGGGGCGATGAAACAGATACGCAGTATTTT.

The V call is TRBV27, the J call TRBJ1-1; D call uncertain. Per germline, CDR1 MNHEY and CDR2 SMNVEV (reference sequence). This CDR3 is 13 amino acids long. Trimming took off 5 bases at V and 4 bases at J, with 11 bases between the two ends. The CDR3 nucleotides read TGTGCCAGCAGTGCCGGGAAGATCACTGAAGCTTTCTTT. As protein: CASSAGKITEAFF.

The rearrangement uses TRBV4-1 and TRBJ2-7, with D unclear. Trimming stripped 1 base from V and 5 bases from J, with 18 bases between. The CDR3 runs to 16 residues. Germline lookup yields CDR1 MGHRA and CDR2 YSYEKL. The CDR3 region has the DNA TGCGCCAGCAGCCAAGGATTGCGACTGCCGAACCACGAGCAGTACTTC. It codes for CASSQGLRLPNHEQYF.

This chain connects TRBV7-8 to TRBJ1-1, with D possibly being TRBD1 (6 bases). The ends were cut back, 5 bases at V and 3 bases at J, with 13 bases in the middle. CDR3 length: 14 residues. CDR1 and CDR2 from the germline V gene are SGHVS and FQNEAQ. The CDR3 DNA follows: TGTGCCAGCAGCCAAGTCCCAGGGGACACTGAAGCTTTCTTT. Its protein product is CASSQVPGDTEAFF.

The chain uses TRBV5-1 and TRBJ1-2; weak D call: TRBD1 (6 bases). Per germline, CDR1 SGHRS and CDR2 YFSETQ. V dropped 0 bases and J dropped 3 bases, with 6 bases sitting between them. CDR3 length: 13 residues. CDR3 amino acids: CASSLGQDYGYTF. The CDR3 nucleotides read TGCGCCAGCAGCTTGGGACAGGACTATGGCTACACCTTC.

This CDR3 reads CASSTRGVNEQFF. CDR3 coding DNA: TGCGCCAGCAGCACAAGAGGAGTCAATGAGCAGTTCTTC. The chain has TRBV4-1 and TRBJ2-1; D is uncertain. Germline-derived CDR1 and CDR2 are MGHRA and YSYEKL. Trimming took 5 bases from V and 6 from J, leaving 11 bases between them. The length of the CDR3 is 13 residues.

Worth noting for this clone: Other DNA sequences in the same sample also yield this CDR3. V is TRBV27 and J is TRBJ1-2; TRBD1 is a possible D gene (5 bases). V lost 3 bases, J lost 1 base, and 12 bases lay in between. This CDR3 is 15 amino acids long. Germline CDR1 is MNHEY and CDR2 is SMNVEV (reference sequence). The CDR3 DNA follows: TGTGCCAGCAGTTTTACGAGAGACAGTAACTATGGCTACACCTTC. Translation: CASSFTRDSNYGYTF.

The chain joins TRBV5-1 to TRBJ2-7; 8 nucleotides align to TRBD1. The J segment lost 0 bases and the V segment lost 5 bases, leaving 4 bases of the junction unmatched. The CDR3 is 14 amino acids. Germline-derived CDR1 and CDR2 are SGHRS and YFSETQ. CDR3 amino acids: CASRGTGYSYEQYF. The CDR3 DNA sequence: TGCGCCAGCAGAGGGACAGGATACTCCTACGAGCAGTACTTC.

The chain has TRBV19 and TRBJ1-1, with TRBD1 as a possible D gene (5 bases). The CDR3 covers 13 residues. Trimming shortened V by 7 bases and J by 0 bases, and 9 bases separated the two germline ends. Germline V gives CDR1 LNHDA, CDR2 SQIVND (reference sequence). CDR3 sequence (DNA): TGTGCCAGTACCACGACAGTGAACACTGAAGCTTTCTTT. It is translated as CASTTTVNTEAFF.

V is TRBV7-2 and J is TRBJ1-3; tentatively, D is TRBD1 (6 bases). Germline assignment: CDR1 SGHTA and CDR2 FQGNSA. The CDR3 covers 12 residues. V lost 1 base and J 8 bases, leaving 6 bases between the germline ends. This CDR3 is CASSLDRDTIYF. The DNA for the CDR3 is TGTGCCAGCAGCTTAGACAGGGACACCATATATTTT.